The 9 T cell receptor beta chains in this list originate from one sample, sequenced in a study of cytomegalovirus exposure and HLA in healthy donors (TCRdb year 2017). Library construction relied on the immunoSEQ multiplex PCR assay. The multiplex PCR relied on a mix of 60 forward primers for TCR Vbeta segments and 13 reverse primers for TCR Jbeta segments. In its TCRdb copy, this immuneACCESS table keeps in-frame sequences only and misses some clones. Where compared with another copy, unresolved V genes explain less than half of these, and the others have no known cause. The sample contains 200,000 or so clones, roughly 80% of them found a single time. 4.5% to 7.5% of the sample belongs to the ten largest clones. Sequenced sample: PBMCs. The receptor set was obtained from a woman under 40 in good health and CMV-seropositive.

This chain joins TRBV15 and TRBJ2-7, with D perhaps TRBD1 (5 bases). CDR1 and CDR2 (germline): LNHNV, YYDKDF (reference sequence). V was trimmed by 4 bases and J by 3 bases, leaving 7 bases between them. This CDR3 spans 12 amino acids. This chain's CDR3 is CATSIDSYEQYF. Here the CDR3 DNA reads TGTGCCACCAGCATAGACAGCTACGAGCAGTACTTC. The full variable domain, with the rest looked up from reference TRBV15 and TRBJ2-7, is DAMVIQNPRYQVTQFGKPVTLSCSQTLNHNVMYWYQQKSSQAPKLLFHYYDKDFNNEADTPDNFQSRRPNTSFCFLDIRSPGLGDTAMYLCATSIDSYEQYFGPGTRLTVT.

This sequence joins TRBV5-1 and TRBJ2-7, with D tentatively TRBD1 (6 bases). V lost 4 bases to trimming and J lost 6 bases, with 14 bases between them. This CDR3 spans 13 amino acids. Germline values: CDR1 SGHRS, CDR2 YFSETQ. The CDR3 coding sequence is TGCGCCAGCAGCCCCTACAGGGCGGGCGAGCAGTACTTC. The encoded protein is CASSPYRAGEQYF.

J is TRBJ2-5 and V is TRBV10-2; D is unresolved. Germline CDR1 WSHSY, CDR2 SAAADI. This CDR3 contains 13 residues. V was clipped by 6 bases and J by 3 bases, with 11 bases between them. This CDR3 reads CASRDWNKETQYF. CDR3 nucleotides: TGCGCCAGCAGAGACTGGAATAAAGAGACCCAGTACTTC.

The V call is TRBV28, the J call TRBJ1-4, with a possible D match to TRBD1 (5 bases). The CDR3 has 17 amino acids. Trimming left V 7 bases short and J 4 bases short, with 22 bases between. Germline values: CDR1 MDHEN, CDR2 SYDVKM. The CDR3 nucleotides are TGTGCCAGCAATACCAGACAGTTAGGGGCCGTTAATGAAAAACTGTTTTTT. Its translation is CASNTRQLGAVNEKLFF.

This chain links TRBV7-3 with TRBJ1-4; no firm D call. CDR3 length: 15 amino acids. Looked up from germline, CDR1 is SGHTA and CDR2 is FQGTGA. Trimming cost V 4 bases and J 0 bases, with 9 bases left between them. The DNA of the CDR3 is TGTGCCAGCAGCTCTTTTATTTCAACTAATGAAAAACTGTTTTTT. Residues: CASSSFISTNEKLFF.

The CDR3: CASARDRAYEQYF. CDR3 coding DNA: TGTGCCAGTGCAAGGGACAGAGCCTACGAGCAGTACTTC. The chain employs TRBV19 and TRBJ2-7; 7 bases align to TRBD1. Germline lookup yields CDR1 LNHDA and CDR2 SQIVND (reference sequence). V lost 8 bases, J lost 2 bases, and 6 bases stayed unmatched. This CDR3 is 13 amino acids long. Full variable domain (remainder filled in from reference TRBV19 and TRBJ2-7): DGGITQSPKYLFRKEGQNVTLSCEQNLNHDAMYWYRQDPGQGLRLIYYSQIVNDFQKGDIAEGYSVSREKKESFPLTVTSAQKNPTAFYLCASARDRAYEQYFGPGTRLTVT.

The genes are TRBV25-1 and TRBJ2-5; 9 bases map to TRBD2. V shed 11 bases and J 6 bases; nucleotides not matched to a gene: 13. CDR1 is MGHDK and CDR2 is SYGVNS in the germline V gene. The CDR3 is 14 residues long. This chain's CDR3 is CAAGGVGGMKTQYF. The CDR3 DNA reads as TGTGCCGCGGGAGGGGTAGGGGGCATGAAGACCCAGTACTTC.

As DNA, the CDR3 is TGTGCCAGCAGCGTTACCGGAGGTGGGTACAATGAGCAGTTCTTC. Encoded protein: CASSVTGGGYNEQFF. The V and J genes are TRBV5-5 and TRBJ2-1; tentatively, D is TRBD2 (5 bases). V was trimmed by 4 bases and J by 4 bases, leaving 15 bases between them. CDR1 is SGHKS and CDR2 is YYEKEE in the germline V gene (reference sequence). The CDR3 length is 15 residues.

V and J are TRBV6-5 and TRBJ1-2; 8 bases line up with TRBD1. The CDR3 length is 16 residues. Losses at the gene ends were 2 bases for V and 6 bases for J; bases not matched to a gene: 11. CDR1 is MNHEY, CDR2 SVGAGI, per germline. CDR3 coding DNA: TGTGCCAGCAGTTACCGGACAGGGTGGGGTTTAGATGGCTACACCTTC. Protein: CASSYRTGWGLDGYTF.